This paragraph reports one T cell receptor beta chain. Its target is not known. PCR was performed a second time for about 7 to 11 cycles using a sample-barcoded 5' primer and a J-beta primer mix. TCRdb recomputed calls from the 5' RACE reads with MiXCR, one row per CDR3 protein. Seen here are approximately 800,000 distinct CDR3 sequences, roughly 53% observed once, and the top ten hold about 38%. The data belong to a study of blood T cells in healthy people across ages. The germline V and J ends were trimmed by 1 base and 2 bases, with 17 bases remaining between them. The germline gives CDR1 LGHNA, CDR2 YNFKEQ. There are 18 residues in the CDR3. Overall study findings and caveats: It was the long-lived donors that had more naive CD4+ cells and higher diversity than aged donors.

Specimen: blood. The TCR sequence derives from a man older than 75 in good health. J is TRBJ2-2 and V is TRBV4-2; unclear D gene. CDR3 loop: CASSQVRPRPDNTGELFF. CDR3 DNA sequence: TGTGCCAGCAGCCAAGTCCGTCCCCGACCGGATAACACCGGGGAGCTGTTTTTT.